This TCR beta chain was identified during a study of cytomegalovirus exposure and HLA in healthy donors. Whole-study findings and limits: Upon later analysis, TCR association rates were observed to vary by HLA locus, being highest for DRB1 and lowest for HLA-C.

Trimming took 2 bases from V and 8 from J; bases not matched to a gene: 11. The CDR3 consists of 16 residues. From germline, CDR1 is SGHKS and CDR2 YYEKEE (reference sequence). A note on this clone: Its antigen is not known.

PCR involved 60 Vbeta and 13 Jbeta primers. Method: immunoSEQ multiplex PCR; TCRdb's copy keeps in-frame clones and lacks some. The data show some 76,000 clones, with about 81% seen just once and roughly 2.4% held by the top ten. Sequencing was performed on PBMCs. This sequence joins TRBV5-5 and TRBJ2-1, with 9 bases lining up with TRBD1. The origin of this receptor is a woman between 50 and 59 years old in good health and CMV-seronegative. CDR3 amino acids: CASSLFPGTGRDEQFF. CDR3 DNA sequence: TGTGCCAGCAGCTTATTTCCGGGGACAGGGCGGGATGAGCAGTTCTTC.